This T cell receptor (beta chain) was captured in a study of OX40 agonist ivuxolimab in advanced cancers. Study details: Enrolled patients in dose escalation had cancers that were hepatocellular carcinoma, melanoma, renal cell or head and neck cancer.

Trimming took off 4 bases at V and 1 base at J, with 10 bases between the two ends. The CDR3 spans 15 residues. The germline CDR1 and CDR2 sequences are LGHNA and YSLEER. Turning to this clone: Antigen specificity is unknown.

Study-wide results and limits: In CD8+ T cells, expanded clones were on average more numerous than in CD4+. Clonal expansion was seen in CD4+ and CD8+ blood T cells by week 6 at 0.1 to 3.0 mg/kg.

Assay used: immunoSEQ multiplex PCR; TCRdb lists only in-frame clones, some missing. Of about 20,000 clones detected, approximately 87% appear once; the ten largest clones hold 45% to 55%. The chain joins TRBV4-3 to TRBJ2-2; either TRBD1 or TRBD2 may fit D (5 bases each). Sequences were derived from CD4+ or CD8+ T cells sorted from blood, sampled in a trial of the OX40 agonist ivuxolimab. This TCR was sampled from an adult with an advanced solid tumor such as melanoma, head and neck, liver or kidney cancer. CDR3 region: CASSRSRGNTGELFF. The CDR3 DNA reads TGCGCCAGCAGCCGGTCGAGGGGGAACACCGGGGAGCTGTTTTTT.